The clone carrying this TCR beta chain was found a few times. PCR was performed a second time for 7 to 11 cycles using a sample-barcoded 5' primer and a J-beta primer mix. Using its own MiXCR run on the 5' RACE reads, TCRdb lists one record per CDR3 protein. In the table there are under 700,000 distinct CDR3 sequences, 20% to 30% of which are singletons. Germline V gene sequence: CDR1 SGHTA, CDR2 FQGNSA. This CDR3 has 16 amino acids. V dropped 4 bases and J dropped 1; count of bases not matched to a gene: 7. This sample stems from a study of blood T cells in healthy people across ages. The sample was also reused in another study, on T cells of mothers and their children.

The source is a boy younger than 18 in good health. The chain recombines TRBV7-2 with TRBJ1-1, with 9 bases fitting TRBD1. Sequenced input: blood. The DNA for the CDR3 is TGTGCCAGCAGCTCCTCTAGACAGGGGGGGAACACTGAAGCTTTCTTT. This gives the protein CASSSSRQGGNTEAFF. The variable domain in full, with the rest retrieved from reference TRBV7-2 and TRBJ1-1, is GAGVSQSPSNKVTEKGKDVELRCDPISGHTALYWYRQSLGQGLEFLIYFQGNSAPDKSGLPSDRFSAERTGGSVSTLTIQRTQQEDSAVYLCASSSSRQGGNTEAFFGQGTRLTVV.